This T cell receptor (beta chain) was recorded in a study of patients and donors after allogeneic stem cell transplantation. The V end was cut by 0 bases, the J end by 2 bases, with 8 bases between. The CDR3 covers 14 residues. Germline V gene data show CDR1 as MNHEY and CDR2 as SVGEGT. TCRdb itself ran the RT-PCR reads through MiXCR, one entry per CDR3 protein. The table has 410,000 or so distinct CDR3 sequences, 16% seen once. V usage is TRBV6-2 or TRBV6-3 and J usage is TRBJ2-7; possible D gene TRBD1, 5 bases. The specimen sequenced was blood, either unsorted or a sorted T cell fraction (not recorded which). This receptor was taken from a human donor who was either an allogeneic HSCT recipient or a stem cell or donor lymphocyte infusion donor (not recorded which). It is not recorded whose cells these are; they may come from a transplant donor. CDR3 region: CASSYSDRPYEQYF. CDR3 in DNA: TGTGCCAGCAGTTACTCAGACAGACCCTACGAGCAGTACTTC.